These 19 T cell receptor beta chains share one sample of origin, sequenced in a study of beta chain features in type 1 diabetes listed by TCRdb under 2018. The paper's findings and limits, for the study overall: A moderate but significant shortening of TCRB CDR3 length was observed in type 1 diabetes patients in all four CD4+ subsets.

Library generation was performed with the immunoSEQ multiplex PCR assay. All of the isolated RNA was reverse transcribed with the High Capacity cDNA Reverse Transcription Kit, so expressed TCRB transcripts were sequenced. TCRdb's version of the immuneACCESS table is confined to in-frame rearrangements and falls short of the full clone set. An unresolved V gene accounts for under half of the shortfall where checked; the remainder is of unknown origin. The sample table shows about 370,000 clones, and around a tenth are seen once. The ten largest clones add up to about 0.64% of the sample. These receptors have no identified antigens. Sequencing used central memory CD4+ T cells from blood. These receptors came from a man aged 25 to 45 with type 1 diabetes.

This clone came up a few times. V usage is TRBV19 and J usage is TRBJ2-7; no clear D. This CDR3 contains 12 residues. CDR1 is LNHDA and CDR2 is SQIVND in the germline V gene (reference sequence). With 5 bases removed from V and 2 bases from J, the gap between germline ends came to 7 bases. In DNA form, the CDR3 reads TGTGCCAGTAGTCTCAACACCTACGAGCAGTACTTC. The encoded protein is CASSLNTYEQYF.

This clone was observed a handful of times. This rearrangement joins TRBV27 to TRBJ2-3; no definite D call. Germline CDR1 is MNHEY and CDR2 is SMNVEV (reference sequence). V lost 6 bases, J lost 1 base, and 11 bases lay in between. The CDR3 loop spans 14 amino acids. CDR3 in amino acids: CASSLVGRTDTQYF. CDR3 nucleotide sequence: TGTGCCAGCAGCTTAGTAGGGCGCACAGATACGCAGTATTTT.

Worth noting for this clone: Other DNA sequences within the sample encode an identical CDR3. The V call is TRBV7-2, the J call TRBJ2-1, with D maybe TRBD1 (5 bases). Trimming left V 1 base short and J 8 bases short, with 9 bases between. This CDR3 region has 13 residues. Germline V gene data show CDR1 as SGHTA and CDR2 as FQGNSA. This CDR3 is CASSLDRGDEQFF. The CDR3 DNA follows: TGTGCCAGCAGCTTAGATAGGGGTGATGAGCAGTTCTTC.

V gene TRBV9 combines with J gene TRBJ2-7; D unresolved. V was shortened by 4 bases and J by 4 bases, with 12 bases between the two germline ends. The CDR3 runs 13 residues. Per germline, CDR1 SGDLS and CDR2 YYNGEE. In nucleotides, the CDR3 is TGTGCCAGCAGCCCTTATGCCGGGTACGAGCAGTACTTC. Protein sequence: CASSPYAGYEQYF. Full variable domain (rest looked up from reference TRBV9 and TRBJ2-7): DSGVTQTPKHLITATGQRVTLRCSPRSGDLSVYWYQQSLDQGLQFLIQYYNGEERAKGNILERFSAQQFPDLHSELNLSSLELGDSALYFCASSPYAGYEQYFGPGTRLTVT.

V and J are TRBV28 and TRBJ1-1; D not certain. V dropped 6 bases and J dropped 4 bases, with 9 bases sitting between them. There are 12 residues in the CDR3. The germline gives CDR1 MDHEN, CDR2 SYDVKM. CDR3 nucleotide sequence: TGTGCCAGCAGGACTGAGGTCACTGAAGCTTTCTTT. Amino acids: CASRTEVTEAFF.

This clone occurred a few times. The CDR3 sequence is CASSRSEEHYEQYF. CDR3 coding DNA: TGTGCCAGCAGCCGGAGCGAGGAGCACTACGAGCAGTACTTC. The rearrangement links TRBV7-2 to TRBJ2-7; D unclear. The germline gives CDR1 SGHTA, CDR2 FQGNSA. This CDR3 has 14 amino acids. V lost 5 bases and J 3 bases, leaving 14 bases between the germline ends.

V usage is TRBV19 and J usage is TRBJ2-2, with 16 bases matching TRBD2. Germline values: CDR1 LNHDA, CDR2 SQIVND (reference sequence). There are 19 residues in the CDR3. Trimming took 4 bases from V and 4 from J; bases not matched to a gene: 9. The CDR3 region has the DNA TGTGCCAGTAGTACTAAGGGACTAGCGGGAGGGGAACGCACCGGGGAGCTGTTTTTT. This codes for CASSTKGLAGGERTGELFF.

The rearrangement joins TRBV10-1 to TRBJ2-1; the match to TRBD1 covers 10 bases. V shed 6 bases, J shed 10 bases, and the junction held 12 bases outside the gene matches. Germline values: CDR1 WNHNN, CDR2 SYGVQD (reference sequence). This CDR3 comprises 15 residues. CDR3 DNA sequence: TGCGCCAGCAGAGCCAGCACCGGGACAGGGGACGAGCAGTTCTTC. Residues: CASRASTGTGDEQFF.

This clone showed up many times. The V gene is TRBV7-2, the J gene TRBJ1-2; D is possibly TRBD1 (5 bases). The CDR3 loop spans 12 amino acids. V lost 0 bases and J lost 6, with 5 bases in between. Looked up from germline, CDR1 is SGHTA and CDR2 is FQGNSA. The CDR3 DNA is TGTGCCAGCAGCTTAGCCAGGGATGGCTACACCTTC. Its translation is CASSLARDGYTF.

This clone was seen a few times. The chain combines TRBV18 with TRBJ2-3; 9 positions agree with TRBD1. The J segment lost 1 base and the V segment lost 0 bases, leaving 2 bases of the junction unmatched. This CDR3 comprises 16 residues. Per germline, CDR1 KGHSH and CDR2 LQKENI. In nucleotides, the CDR3 is TGTGCCAGCTCACCACCGGACAGGGGACGCACAGATACGCAGTATTTT. This sequence encodes CASSPPDRGRTDTQYF.

This clone occurred a few times. This sequence joins TRBV18 and TRBJ2-7; TRBD2 is a possible D gene (6 bases). The V end was cut by 0 bases, the J end by 5 bases, with 14 bases between. The CDR3 is 15 amino acids. Germline V lookup: CDR1 KGHSH, CDR2 LQKENI. Written as DNA, the CDR3 is TGTGCCAGCTCACCACCGGGGCGGGATACGGACGAGCAGTACTTC. It specifies CASSPPGRDTDEQYF.

V is TRBV10-3 and J is TRBJ1-1; no definite D call. CDR3 length: 13 amino acids. V gave up 6 bases and J gave up 5 bases, with 13 bases separating them. Germline assignment: CDR1 ENHRY and CDR2 SYGVKD. The CDR3 loop reads CAIRKTEDTEAFF. In DNA, the CDR3 is TGTGCCATCAGAAAGACGGAAGATACTGAAGCTTTCTTT.

This chain uses TRBV30 with TRBJ2-7; TRBD2 might be the D (5 bases). This CDR3 contains 15 residues. V was pared by 0 bases and J by 0 bases, with 12 bases between. Per the germline V gene, CDR1 is GTSNPN and CDR2 is SVGIG (reference sequence). The CDR3 sequence is CAWSVGYGSSYEQYF. DNA of the CDR3: TGTGCCTGGAGTGTAGGGTATGGGAGCTCCTACGAGCAGTACTTC.

The genes are TRBV11-2 and TRBJ2-1, with D perhaps matching TRBD2 (6 bases). In germline, CDR1 is SGHAT, CDR2 FQNNGV. The CDR3 is 18 amino acids. Trimming pared 0 bases from V and 2 bases from J, leaving 17 bases between. The chain's CDR3 is CASSLDQGGTGTYNEQFF. The CDR3 bases are TGTGCCAGCAGCTTAGATCAAGGCGGGACGGGTACCTACAATGAGCAGTTCTTC.

The chain joins TRBV7-3 to TRBJ2-3; D assignment may be TRBD1 or TRBD2 (5 bases each). Per the germline V gene, CDR1 is SGHTA and CDR2 is FQGTGA. The length of the CDR3 is 14 residues. V lost 1 base and J 2 bases, leaving 7 bases between the germline ends. This CDR3 reads CASSLKGTTDTQYF. In nucleotides, the CDR3 is TGTGCCAGCAGCTTAAAAGGGACCACAGATACGCAGTATTTT.

There are a few counts of this clone. The chain employs TRBV5-4 and TRBJ1-4; D is undetermined. V dropped 2 bases and J dropped 7 bases, with 12 bases sitting between them. The CDR3 has 14 residues. Germline assignment: CDR1 SGHNT and CDR2 YYREEE (reference sequence). The CDR3 is CASSLMGLGEKLFF. CDR3 sequence (DNA): TGTGCCAGCAGCTTAATGGGGTTGGGTGAAAAACTGTTTTTT. The complete variable domain, with remaining parts taken from reference TRBV5-4 and TRBJ1-4, reads ETGVTQSPTHLIKTRGQQVTLRCSSQSGHNTVSWYQQALGQGPQFIFQYYREEENGRGNFPPRFSGLQFPNYSSELNVNALELDDSALYLCASSLMGLGEKLFFGSGTQLSVL.

J is TRBJ2-5 and V is TRBV5-1; the D is unclear. Trimming took 2 bases from V and 4 from J, leaving 6 bases between them. The germline CDR1 and CDR2 sequences are SGHRS and YFSETQ. The length of the CDR3 is 12 residues. The CDR3 is CASSFPRETQYF. The CDR3 DNA reads as TGCGCCAGCAGCTTCCCACGAGAGACCCAGTACTTC.

The V gene is TRBV7-3, the J gene TRBJ1-1; D gene ambiguous. Germline V gene sequence: CDR1 SGHTA, CDR2 FQGTGA. V lost 2 bases to trimming and J lost 1 base, with 11 bases between them. The CDR3 is 15 amino acids. Here the CDR3 DNA reads TGTGCCAGCAGCTTAGAGGTAGCGGGGAACACTGAAGCTTTCTTT. It specifies CASSLEVAGNTEAFF. Complete variable domain (other parts from reference TRBV7-3 and TRBJ1-1): GAGVSQTPSNKVTEKGKYVELRCDPISGHTALYWYRQSLGQGPEFLIYFQGTGAADDSGLPNDRFFAVRPEGSVSTLKIQRTERGDSAVYLCASSLEVAGNTEAFFGQGTRLTVV.

The chain carries TRBV7-2 and TRBJ2-2, with TRBD2 as a possible D gene (7 bases). Germline V gene data show CDR1 as SGHTA and CDR2 as FQGNSA. The ends were cut back, 5 bases at V and 7 bases at J, with 17 bases in the middle. This CDR3 is 15 amino acids long. The chain's CDR3 is CASSLRGARGGELFF. DNA of the CDR3: TGTGCCAGCAGCCTCCGGGGGGCCAGAGGCGGGGAGCTGTTTTTT.